This TCR beta chain was identified during a study of T cell responses to AZD1222 COVID-19 vaccine. Study conclusions and caveats: Nearly half of unique spike-specific TCRs reportedly avoided B.1.351 and B.1.1.7 mutated regions.

In regard to this clone: The antigen remains unidentified.

TCRdb's table, derived via immunoSEQ multiplex PCR, lists solely in-frame clones and lacks some. Seen here are around 150,000 clones, roughly nine tenths observed once, and the top ten hold about 7.5%. CDR3 size: 13 residues. Between the trimmed V and J ends, which lost 8 bases and 5 bases, there was a span of 15 bases. Germline V gene lookup returns CDR1 SNHLY and CDR2 FYNNEI. The source material was peripheral blood, sampled 28 days after the second dose of the MenACWY control vaccine. The TCR originated in an adult who received the MenACWY meningococcal vaccine as a control. V gene TRBV2 combines with J gene TRBJ2-5, with D uncertain. The CDR3 here is CASARPLEETQYF. The CDR3 nucleotides are TGTGCCAGCGCCCGGCCCCTCGAGGAGACCCAGTACTTC.